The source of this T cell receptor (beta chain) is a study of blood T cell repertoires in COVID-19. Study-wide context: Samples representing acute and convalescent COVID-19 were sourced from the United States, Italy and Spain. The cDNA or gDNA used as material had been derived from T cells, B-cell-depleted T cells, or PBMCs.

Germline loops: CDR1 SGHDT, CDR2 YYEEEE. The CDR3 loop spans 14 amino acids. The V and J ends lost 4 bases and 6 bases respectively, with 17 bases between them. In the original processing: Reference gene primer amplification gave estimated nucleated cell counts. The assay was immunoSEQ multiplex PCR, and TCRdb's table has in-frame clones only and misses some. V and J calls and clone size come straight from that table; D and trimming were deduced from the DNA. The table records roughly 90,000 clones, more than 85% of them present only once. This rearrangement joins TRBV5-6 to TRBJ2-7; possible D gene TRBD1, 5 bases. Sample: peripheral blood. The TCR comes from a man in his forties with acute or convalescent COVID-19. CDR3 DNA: TGTGCCAGCAGCCCAGACCTTGGGGCTTTCGAGCAGTACTTC. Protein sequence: CASSPDLGAFEQYF.